This T cell receptor (beta chain) was captured by sequencing in a study of blood T cell repertoires in COVID-19. Clones were read by immunoSEQ multiplex PCR, and TCRdb kept only the in-frame ones, dropping some. The profile shows some 290,000 clones, roughly nine tenths of them singletons. The V gene lost 2 bases and the J gene lost 7 bases, with 6 bases spanning the gap. Germline V gene data show CDR1 as SGHRS and CDR2 as YFSETQ. This CDR3 contains 11 residues. Material for sequencing was peripheral blood. The chain couples TRBV5-1 to TRBJ1-1; D is ambiguous. The source of this sequence is a man between 18 and 35 years old with active or convalescent COVID-19. Here the CDR3 reads CASSFGSEAFF. The DNA for the CDR3 is TGCGCCAGCAGCTTTGGCAGTGAAGCTTTCTTT.